This T cell receptor beta chain was retrieved from a study of T cell responses to AZD1222 COVID-19 vaccine. Findings and limits, study-wide: Just a handful of AZD1222 recipients tested seropositive at baseline. Vaccine-associated CD4 TCRs ranged over spike, dominating at 160-218 and 743-854. Clonal diversity may have been underestimated in mostly white British donors.

The junction had 3 bases not matched to a gene; V was cut back by 5 bases and J by 4 bases. Germline CDR1 is SQVTM and CDR2 is ANQGSEA. This CDR3 comprises 12 residues. The count of this clone is one. Its antigen is not identified. TCRdb keeps only in-frame clones here, not all; method: immunoSEQ multiplex PCR. This table has some 100,000 clones, 86% appearing once. Material: peripheral blood, obtained on day 0 of AZD1222 vaccination. This receptor was obtained from an adult in good health. J is TRBJ1-2 and V is TRBV29-1; 8 positions match TRBD1. CDR3 residues: CSVYDRGYGYTF. As DNA, the CDR3 is TGCAGCGTTTACGACAGGGGCTATGGCTACACCTTC.